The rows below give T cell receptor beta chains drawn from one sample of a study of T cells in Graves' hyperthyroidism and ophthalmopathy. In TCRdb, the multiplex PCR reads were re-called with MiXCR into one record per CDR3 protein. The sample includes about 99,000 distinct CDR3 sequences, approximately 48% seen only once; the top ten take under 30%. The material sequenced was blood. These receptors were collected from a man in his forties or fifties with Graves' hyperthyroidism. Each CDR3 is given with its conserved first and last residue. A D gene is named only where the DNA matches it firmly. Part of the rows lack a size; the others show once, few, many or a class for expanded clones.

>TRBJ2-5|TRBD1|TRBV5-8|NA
TGTGCCAGTGCCAGGAAGCAACAGGGGGCCCAGTACTTC
CASARKQQGAQYF
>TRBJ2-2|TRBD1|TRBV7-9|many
TGTGCCAGCAGCTTAAACCGGGACAGGTTGACCGGGGAGCTGTTTTTT
CASSLNRDRLTGELFF
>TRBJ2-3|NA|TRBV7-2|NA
TGTGCCAGCACCCGGGTATATAGCACAGATACGCAGTATTTT
CASTRVYSTDTQYF
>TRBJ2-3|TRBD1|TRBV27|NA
TGTGCCAGCAGTTTACAAGGGGGCCTTAGCACAGATACGCAGTATTTT
CASSLQGGLSTDTQYF
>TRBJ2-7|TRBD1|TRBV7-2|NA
TGTGCCAGCAGCCTAGGGACAGGGGTCACCGGGCAGTACTTC
CASSLGTGVTGQYF
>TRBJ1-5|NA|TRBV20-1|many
TGCAGTGCTAAGCAGCCAGGGTTGAGCAATCAGCCCCAGCATTTT
CSAKQPGLSNQPQHF
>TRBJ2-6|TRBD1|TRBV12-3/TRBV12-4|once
TGTGCCAGCAGCCCAGGACAGGTGGCCAACGTCCTGACTTTC
CASSPGQVANVLTF
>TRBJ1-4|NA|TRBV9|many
TGTGCCAGCAGCGAGGACTTGGGGGAAAAACTGTTTTTT
CASSEDLGEKLFF
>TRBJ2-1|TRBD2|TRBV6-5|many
TGTGCCAGCAGCCGCCTCCGTGGCAGCGGGAGCCGGAATGAGCAGTTCTTC
CASSRLRGSGSRNEQFF
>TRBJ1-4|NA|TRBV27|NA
TGTGCCAGCAGCCCTCGTCTGAATGAAAGACTGTTTTTT
CASSPRLNERLFF
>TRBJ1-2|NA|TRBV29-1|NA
TGCAGCGTTGACGGCGGGACAAGCTATGGCTACACCTTC
CSVDGGTSYGYTF
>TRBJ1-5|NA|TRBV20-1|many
TGCAGTGTTCCGACCCGGACTTTAACCAATCAGCCCCAGCATTTT
CSVPTRTLTNQPQHF
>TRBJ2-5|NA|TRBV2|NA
TGTGCCAGCGGGCTCGGGGGCCTCCGGGCAGAGACCCAGTACTTC
CASGLGGLRAETQYF
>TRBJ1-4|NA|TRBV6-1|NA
TGTGCCAGCAGTGAAGAAGGCAGATATAATGAAAAACTGTTTTTT
CASSEEGRYNEKLFF
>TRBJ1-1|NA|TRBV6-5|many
TGTGCCAGCACCATACCCGGCGAGGGCACTGAAGCTTTCTTT
CASTIPGEGTEAFF
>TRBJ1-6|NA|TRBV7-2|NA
TGTGCCAGCAGCTTCGGACAGAATGTGTTACCCCTCCACTTT
CASSFGQNVLPLHF
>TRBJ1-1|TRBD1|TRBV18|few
TGTGCCAGCTCACCCTTAGAGGACAGGGTGCCTGAAGCTTTCTTT
CASSPLEDRVPEAFF